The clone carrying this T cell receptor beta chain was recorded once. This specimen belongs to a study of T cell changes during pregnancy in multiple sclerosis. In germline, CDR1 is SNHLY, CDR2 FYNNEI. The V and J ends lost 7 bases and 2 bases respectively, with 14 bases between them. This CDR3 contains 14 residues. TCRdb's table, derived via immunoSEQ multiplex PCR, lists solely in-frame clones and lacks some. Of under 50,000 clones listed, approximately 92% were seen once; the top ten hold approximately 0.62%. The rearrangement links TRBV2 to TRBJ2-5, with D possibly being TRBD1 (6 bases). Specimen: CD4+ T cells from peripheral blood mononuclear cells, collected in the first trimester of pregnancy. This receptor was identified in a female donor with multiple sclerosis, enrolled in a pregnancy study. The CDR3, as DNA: TGTGCCAGCAAGGTTGTCAGGGGTCAAGAGACCCAGTACTTC. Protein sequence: CASKVVRGQETQYF.